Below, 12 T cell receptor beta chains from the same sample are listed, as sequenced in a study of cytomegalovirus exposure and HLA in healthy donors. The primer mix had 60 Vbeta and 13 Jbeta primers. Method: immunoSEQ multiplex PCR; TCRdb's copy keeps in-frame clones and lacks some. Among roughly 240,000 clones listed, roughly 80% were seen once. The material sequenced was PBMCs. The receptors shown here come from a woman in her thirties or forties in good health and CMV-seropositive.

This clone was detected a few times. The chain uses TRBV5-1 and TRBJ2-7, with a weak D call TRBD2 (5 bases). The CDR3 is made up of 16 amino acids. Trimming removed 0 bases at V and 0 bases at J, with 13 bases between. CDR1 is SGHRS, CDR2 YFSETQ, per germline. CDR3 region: CASSLGGLTSSYEQYF. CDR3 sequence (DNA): TGCGCCAGCAGCTTGGGTGGACTGACGAGCTCCTACGAGCAGTACTTC. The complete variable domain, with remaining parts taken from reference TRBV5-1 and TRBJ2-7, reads KAGVTQTPRYLIKTRGQQVTLSCSPISGHRSVSWYQQTPGQGLQFLFEYFSETQRNKGNFPGRFSGRQFSNSRSEMNVSTLELGDSALYLCASSLGGLTSSYEQYFGPGTRLTVT.

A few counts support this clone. The CDR3 nucleotides read TGTGCCTGGAGTGTACCGGCAGGGCTATTTAGGACTGAAGCTTTCTTT. Its protein product is CAWSVPAGLFRTEAFF. The V and J genes are TRBV30 and TRBJ1-1, with D possibly TRBD1 on 5 matching bases. The germline CDR1 and CDR2 sequences are GTSNPN and SVGIG (reference sequence). Deletions cut 0 bases from V and 5 bases from J, with 19 bases between. The CDR3 length is 16 residues.

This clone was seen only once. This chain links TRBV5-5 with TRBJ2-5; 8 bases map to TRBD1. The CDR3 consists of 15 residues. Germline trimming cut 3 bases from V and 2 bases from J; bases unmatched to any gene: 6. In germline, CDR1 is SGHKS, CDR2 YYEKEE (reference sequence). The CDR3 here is CASSSDRQGQETQYF. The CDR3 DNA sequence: TGTGCCAGCAGCTCCGACCGACAGGGGCAAGAGACCCAGTACTTC.

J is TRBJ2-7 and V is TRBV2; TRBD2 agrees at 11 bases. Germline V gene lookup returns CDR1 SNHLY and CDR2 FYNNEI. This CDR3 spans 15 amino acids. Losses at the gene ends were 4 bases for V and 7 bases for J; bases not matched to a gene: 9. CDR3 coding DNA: TGTGCCAGCAGTGGGGCTAGCGGGGGGATGTGGGAGCAGTACTTC. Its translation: CASSGASGGMWEQYF.

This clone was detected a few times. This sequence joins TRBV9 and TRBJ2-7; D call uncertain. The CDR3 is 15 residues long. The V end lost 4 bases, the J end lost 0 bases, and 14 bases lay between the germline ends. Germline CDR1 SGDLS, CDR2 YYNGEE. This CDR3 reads CASSPTTRSSYEQYF. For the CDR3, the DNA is TGTGCCAGCAGCCCTACCACCCGGAGCTCCTACGAGCAGTACTTC.

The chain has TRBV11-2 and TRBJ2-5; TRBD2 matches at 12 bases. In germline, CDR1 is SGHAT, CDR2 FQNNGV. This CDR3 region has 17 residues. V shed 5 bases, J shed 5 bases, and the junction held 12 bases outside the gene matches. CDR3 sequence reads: CASSPNLRLAGDETQYF. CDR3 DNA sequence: TGTGCCAGCAGCCCGAACCTCCGACTAGCGGGGGATGAGACCCAGTACTTC.

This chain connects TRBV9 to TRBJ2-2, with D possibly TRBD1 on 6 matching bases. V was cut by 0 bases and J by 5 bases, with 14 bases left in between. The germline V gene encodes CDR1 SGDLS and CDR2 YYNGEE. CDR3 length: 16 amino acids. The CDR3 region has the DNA TGTGCCAGCAGCGTAGAGGGACACCCAAGGACCGGGGAGCTGTTTTTT. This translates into CASSVEGHPRTGELFF.

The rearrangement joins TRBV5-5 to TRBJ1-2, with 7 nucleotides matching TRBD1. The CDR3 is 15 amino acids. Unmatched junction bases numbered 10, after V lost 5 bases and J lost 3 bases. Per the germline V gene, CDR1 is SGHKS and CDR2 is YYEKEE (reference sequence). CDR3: CASSPIDRADYGYTF. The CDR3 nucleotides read TGTGCCAGCAGTCCGATAGACAGGGCGGACTATGGCTACACCTTC.

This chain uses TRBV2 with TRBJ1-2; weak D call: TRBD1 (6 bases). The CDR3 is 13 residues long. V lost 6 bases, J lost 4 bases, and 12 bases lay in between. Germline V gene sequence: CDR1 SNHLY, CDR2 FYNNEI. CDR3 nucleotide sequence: TGTGCCAGCAGCGCGGACAGTCCCTATGGCTACACCTTC. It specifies CASSADSPYGYTF.

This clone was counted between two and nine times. Here the CDR3 reads CASAINTDSYEQYF. The CDR3 DNA reads as TGTGCCAGCGCCATAAACACGGACAGCTACGAGCAGTACTTC. V usage is TRBV7-9 and J usage is TRBJ2-7; a possible D gene is TRBD1 (6 bases). Germline V gives CDR1 SEHNR, CDR2 FQNEAQ (reference sequence). V gave up 8 bases and J gave up 3 bases, with 17 bases separating them. This CDR3 has 14 residues.

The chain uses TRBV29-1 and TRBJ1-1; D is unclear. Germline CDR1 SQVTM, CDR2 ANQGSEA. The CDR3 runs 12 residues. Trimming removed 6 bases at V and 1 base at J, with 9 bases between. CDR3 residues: CSVLRGNTEAFF. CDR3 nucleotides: TGCAGCGTACTCCGGGGGAACACTGAAGCTTTCTTT.

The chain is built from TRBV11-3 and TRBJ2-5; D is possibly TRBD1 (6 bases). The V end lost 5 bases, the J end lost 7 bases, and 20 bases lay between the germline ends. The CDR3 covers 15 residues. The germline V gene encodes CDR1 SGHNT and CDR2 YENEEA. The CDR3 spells CASSLTEAGVLTQYF. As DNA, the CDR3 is TGTGCCAGCAGCCTCACCGAGGCAGGGGTATTGACCCAGTACTTC.